This TCR beta chain was captured in a study of blood T cell repertoires in COVID-19. For the study at large: The United States, Italy and Spain provided the acute and convalescent COVID-19 samples. Sources were T cells, B-cell-depleted T cells, or PBMCs; the material itself was cDNA or gDNA.

Germline lookup yields CDR1 MDHEN and CDR2 SYDVKM. The V end was cut by 3 bases, the J end by 4 bases, with 7 bases between. The CDR3 contains 13 residues. In the study's own analysis: Scientists estimated how many nucleated cells there were by amplifying reference gene primers. The table came from immunoSEQ multiplex PCR; TCRdb's copy has only in-frame clones and leaves some out. V and J calls plus clone size are reproduced from that table; the DNA served to infer D and trimming. Among about 150,000 clones listed, around 87% were seen once. This rearrangement joins TRBV28 to TRBJ1-3, with D uncertain. The clonotype was recovered from a woman in her thirties or forties with acute or convalescent COVID-19. The sequenced sample was peripheral blood. CDR3 DNA: TGTGCCAGCAGTTTGAACAGAGGAAACACCATATATTTT. This gives the protein CASSLNRGNTIYF.